This TCR beta chain was recorded in a study of T cell repertoires in cytomegalovirus infection. Turning to the study itself: It was recently identified HLA-C-restricted and well-studied HLA-B-restricted CMV epitopes that the study used. The public TCR beta signatures pointed to both CMV infection and matching HLA type.

Study-wide results and limits: The ex vivo response was dominated by HLA-C-restricted CMV-specific TCR beta clonotypes.

TCRdb re-called the reads through MiXCR, storing one row per CDR3 protein. The table has hundreds of thousands of distinct CDR3 sequences, roughly a third seen once. Germline lookup yields CDR1 MGHDK and CDR2 SYGVNS. The CDR3 spans 12 residues. Between the trimmed V and J ends, which lost 1 base and 15 bases, there was a span of 13 bases. A remark on this clonotype: As yet, its antigen is unknown.

The chain carries TRBV25-1 and TRBJ2-1; D possibly corresponds to TRBD2 (6 bases). This TCR was sampled from a human donor in good health (CMV status not recorded). Some clones in this sample may be carry-over from other donors' samples. Sample: cultured PBMCs, taken from culture after CMV antigen stimulation. CDR3 amino acids: CASSELEGGMFF. CDR3 nucleotides: TGTGCCAGCAGTGAATTGGAGGGAGGTATGTTCTTC.